This T cell receptor (beta chain) came from a study of cytomegalovirus exposure and HLA in healthy donors. Study-wide points: One variant, a missense change in DCLRE1C, was linked in a later analysis to TCR beta V- and J-gene trimming.

With 5 bases removed from V and 6 bases from J, the gap between germline ends came to 35 bases. The CDR3 spans 20 residues. Germline CDR1 is SNHLY and CDR2 is FYNNEI. As regards this clone: Its cognate antigen is unknown.

13 Jbeta primers and 60 Vbeta primers were used for the PCR. Only in-frame clones appear in the TCRdb table, and some are missing; sequencing was by immunoSEQ multiplex PCR. The table includes about 120,000 clones, approximately 80% detected once. Material: PBMCs. This sequence originates from a woman younger than 35 in good health and CMV-seropositive. The rearrangement uses TRBV2 and TRBJ2-7, with D perhaps TRBD2 (5 bases). CDR3 amino acids: CASSNPPPRTNLLGVAEQYF. Written as DNA, the CDR3 is TGTGCCAGCAGTAACCCCCCCCCGCGGACGAATCTACTGGGAGTGGCCGAGCAGTACTTC. Full variable domain (missing parts from reference TRBV2 and TRBJ2-7): EPEVTQTPSHQVTQMGQEVILRCVPISNHLYFYWYRQILGQKVEFLVSFYNNEISEKSEIFDDQFSVERPDGSNFTLKIRSTKLEDSAMYFCASSNPPPRTNLLGVAEQYFGPGTRLTVT.